These 27 T cell receptor beta chains came from one sample sequenced in a study of CD8 T cells in ankylosing spondylitis. Study-wide results and caveats: Characteristic of ankylosing spondylitis blood, it appeared, was a TCR beta motif comprising several highly homologous variants.

Using its own MiXCR run on the 5' RACE reads, TCRdb lists one record per CDR3 protein. The sample has some 140,000 distinct CDR3 sequences, 15% to 20% seen once; the top ten hold roughly a third. These receptors' targets are unknown. Sequenced sample: blood, either unsorted or a sorted T cell fraction (not recorded which). These receptors were collected from a male donor with ankylosing spondylitis.

V and J are TRBV7-3 and TRBJ2-3; D is perhaps TRBD1 or TRBD2 (5 bases each). Trimming pared 11 bases from V and 0 bases from J, leaving 9 bases between. In germline, CDR1 is SGHTA, CDR2 FQGTGA. The CDR3 runs 12 residues. Here the CDR3 reads CAPGGSTDTQYF. CDR3 DNA: TGTGCCCCTGGGGGAAGCACAGATACGCAGTATTTT. The full variable domain, completed using reference TRBV7-3 and TRBJ2-3, is GAGVSQTPSNKVTEKGKYVELRCDPISGHTALYWYRQSLGQGPEFLIYFQGTGAADDSGLPNDRFFAVRPEGSVSTLKIQRTERGDSAVYLCAPGGSTDTQYFGPGTRLTVL.

This clonotype occurred a few times. The chain uses TRBV6-1 and TRBJ1-1; D gene ambiguous. The CDR3 loop spans 10 amino acids. CDR1 is MNHNS and CDR2 is SASEGT in the germline V gene. The ends were cut back, 8 bases at V and 7 bases at J, with 8 bases in the middle. The DNA for the CDR3 is TGTGCCAGCGTAACAATTGAAGCTTTCTTT. Translated, it gives CASVTIEAFF.

Only a few counts were recorded for this clonotype. The gene calls are TRBV29-1 and TRBJ2-2, with D maybe TRBD2 (5 bases). With 4 bases removed from V and 3 bases from J, the gap between germline ends came to 12 bases. Germline V gene lookup returns CDR1 SQVTM and CDR2 ANQGSEA. The CDR3 covers 14 residues. CDR3 nucleotide sequence: TGCAGCGTTGTTGCGAGCGGCTACACCGGGGAGCTGTTTTTT. This encodes CSVVASGYTGELFF.

This clonotype was found a few times. The chain combines TRBV12-3 or TRBV12-4 with TRBJ2-7; D remains unclear. V shed 6 bases and J shed 6 bases, with 9 bases lying between them. This CDR3 comprises 11 residues. CDR3 bases: TGTGCCAGCAGCTCCCCGGGCGAGCAGTACTTC. It translates to CASSSPGEQYF.

This sequence joins TRBV29-1 and TRBJ2-2; perhaps TRBD2 as D (5 bases). V was pared by 2 bases and J by 6 bases, with 7 bases between. The CDR3 consists of 12 residues. CDR1 is SQVTM and CDR2 is ANQGSEA in the germline V gene. This CDR3 is CSVERRAGELFF. The CDR3 DNA reads TGCAGCGTTGAACGGCGGGCCGGGGAGCTGTTTTTT.

The gene calls are TRBV27 and TRBJ2-3, with 8 bases fitting TRBD2. Unmatched junction bases numbered 5, after V lost 6 bases and J lost 6 bases. The CDR3 runs 13 residues. Germline-derived CDR1 and CDR2 are MNHEY and SMNVEV (reference sequence). In DNA form, the CDR3 reads TGTGCCAGCAGCCACGGGGGGGGGGATACGCAGTATTTT. It encodes CASSHGGGDTQYF.

This clonotype has more than one count but fewer than ten. The chain links TRBV5-1 to TRBJ2-3; unclear D gene. Looked up from germline, CDR1 is SGHRS and CDR2 is YFSETQ. The V gene lost 1 base and the J gene lost 2 bases, with 11 bases spanning the gap. CDR3 length: 15 residues. DNA for the CDR3: TGCGCCAGCAGCTTGTTTGGAGTTACCACAGATACGCAGTATTTT. Translation gives CASSLFGVTTDTQYF.

The CDR3 DNA reads as TGTGCCAGCAGTGGGACTAGCGGGAGGTACAATGAGCAGTTCTTC. This translates into CASSGTSGRYNEQFF. The V and J genes are TRBV2 and TRBJ2-1; 14 nucleotides agree with TRBD2. After removal of 4 bases from V and 4 bases from J, the junction contained 0 bases not matched to a gene. CDR1 and CDR2 from the germline V gene are SNHLY and FYNNEI. This CDR3 is built from 15 residues.

In its sample, this clonotype was seen a few times. This rearrangement joins TRBV7-9 to TRBJ1-4, with 7 positions matching TRBD1. Germline loops: CDR1 SEHNR, CDR2 FQNEAQ (reference sequence). V gave up 1 base and J gave up 3 bases; unmatched junction bases: 2. The CDR3 has 15 amino acids. The DNA for the CDR3 is TGTGCCAGCAGCTTAGGAGACAGGGCTAATGAAAAACTGTTTTTT. Translated, it gives CASSLGDRANEKLFF.

This clonotype was counted between two and nine times. The chain links TRBV20-1 to TRBJ2-1, with 8 bases fitting TRBD2. The CDR3 is 15 amino acids. Germline V CDR1 and CDR2: DFQATT, SNEGSKA (reference sequence). Germline trimming cut 1 base from V and 3 bases from J; bases unmatched to any gene: 5. CDR3 residues: CSARVASGYYNEQFF. The CDR3 DNA follows: TGCAGTGCTAGAGTGGCTAGCGGGTACTACAATGAGCAGTTCTTC.

This clonotype was counted a few times. V gene TRBV7-9 combines with J gene TRBJ2-5; D possibly uses TRBD1 or TRBD2 (5 bases each). The CDR3 covers 15 residues. The germline CDR1 and CDR2 sequences are SEHNR and FQNEAQ (reference sequence). V dropped 6 bases and J dropped 0 bases, with 14 bases sitting between them. The CDR3 reads CASREIPGHQETQYF. The CDR3 DNA reads TGTGCCAGCAGGGAAATACCGGGACACCAAGAGACCCAGTACTTC.

The genes are TRBV3-1 and TRBJ2-1; 9 positions match TRBD2. The junction had 9 bases not matched to a gene; V was cut back by 6 bases and J by 6 bases. Germline V gene lookup returns CDR1 LGHDT and CDR2 YNNKEL (reference sequence). The CDR3 consists of 15 residues. The CDR3 nucleotides read TGTGCCAGCAGTCCTCTTAGCGGGAGACGCAATGAGCAGTTCTTC. This codes for CASSPLSGRRNEQFF.

In this sample, this clonotype turned up a few times. This sequence joins TRBV7-9 and TRBJ2-7; TRBD1 matches at 7 bases. Trimming at V came to 0 bases and at J to 3 bases, leaving 11 bases not matched to a gene. Germline loops: CDR1 SEHNR, CDR2 FQNEAQ (reference sequence). The CDR3 spans 17 residues. This CDR3 reads CASSLAQDRFGLYEQYF. For the CDR3, the DNA is TGTGCCAGCAGCTTAGCGCAGGACAGGTTCGGGCTCTACGAGCAGTACTTC.

The chain recombines TRBV7-9 with TRBJ1-1; D call uncertain. V dropped 3 bases and J dropped 0 bases, with 14 bases sitting between them. From germline, CDR1 is SEHNR and CDR2 FQNEAQ (reference sequence). This CDR3 contains 16 residues. The CDR3 sequence is CASSFYGSIMNTEAFF. CDR3 nucleotide sequence: TGTGCCAGCAGCTTCTACGGCAGCATCATGAACACTGAAGCTTTCTTT.

In this sample, this clonotype turned up a few times. This chain links TRBV4-2 with TRBJ2-1, with 9 bases lining up with TRBD1. V dropped 4 bases and J dropped 6; count of bases not matched to a gene: 7. From germline, CDR1 is LGHNA and CDR2 YNFKEQ. The length of the CDR3 is 15 residues. The CDR3 is CASSPGTGPANEQFF. The CDR3 bases are TGTGCCAGCAGCCCCGGGACAGGGCCAGCCAATGAGCAGTTCTTC.

This clonotype occurred a few times. The chain uses TRBV12-3 or TRBV12-4 and TRBJ1-2; D is possibly TRBD1 (6 bases). The CDR3 extends over 13 amino acids. With 3 bases removed from V and 6 bases from J, the gap between germline ends came to 11 bases. CDR3 DNA sequence: TGTGCCAGCAGTTTTCTGGGGGGCGATGGCTACACCTTC. Translated, it gives CASSFLGGDGYTF.

CDR3 residues: CSALPNGYTF. The CDR3 DNA is TGCAGTGCTCTACCCAATGGCTACACCTTC. The chain has TRBV20-1 and TRBJ1-2; D gene unclear. The CDR3 extends over 10 amino acids. Germline V gene lookup returns CDR1 DFQATT and CDR2 SNEGSKA (reference sequence). Trimming left V 5 bases short and J 6 bases short, with 7 bases between.

The gene calls are TRBV5-1 and TRBJ2-1; 10 bases map to TRBD1. The ends lost 2 bases at V and 5 bases at J; junction bases unmatched: 4. The CDR3 has 15 residues. CDR1 SGHRS and CDR2 YFSETQ come from the germline V gene. The CDR3 loop reads CASSFRDRGDNEQFF. In DNA, the CDR3 is TGCGCCAGCAGCTTCCGGGACAGGGGCGACAATGAGCAGTTCTTC.

This chain uses TRBV4-1 with TRBJ1-5; D unresolved. Trimming took 1 base from V and 0 from J, leaving 10 bases between them. CDR1 is MGHRA, CDR2 YSYEKL, per germline. This CDR3 contains 16 residues. For the CDR3, the DNA is TGCGCCAGCAGCCAAGTGTGGAGATATAGCAATCAGCCCCAGCATTTT. Amino acids: CASSQVWRYSNQPQHF.

The rearrangement links TRBV29-1 to TRBJ2-1; 9 positions match TRBD1. Germline CDR1 is SQVTM and CDR2 is ANQGSEA. There are 15 residues in the CDR3. J gave up 4 bases and V 7 bases, and 11 bases lay outside the gene matches. DNA for the CDR3: TGCAGCGGGAACACCGGGACAGGGCCTTACAATGAGCAGTTCTTC. It specifies CSGNTGTGPYNEQFF.

The chain has TRBV12-3 or TRBV12-4 and TRBJ2-2; 8 positions agree with TRBD1. This CDR3 comprises 12 residues. Trimming removed 8 bases from V and 6 bases from J; junction bases left unmatched: 2. CDR3 sequence reads: CASPGGAGELFF. For the CDR3, the DNA is TGTGCCAGCCCAGGGGGCGCCGGGGAGCTGTTTTTT.

The sample holds many counts of this clonotype. This chain joins TRBV2 and TRBJ2-7, with 8 bases fitting TRBD1. CDR1 is SNHLY, CDR2 FYNNEI, per germline. V dropped 6 bases and J dropped 5; count of bases not matched to a gene: 6. The length of the CDR3 is 13 residues. In nucleotides, the CDR3 is TGTGCCAGCAGCGTGACAGGGGTTCACGAGCAGTACTTC. Amino acids: CASSVTGVHEQYF.

The chain is built from TRBV27 and TRBJ2-3, with 7 bases that match TRBD1. The V gene end was trimmed by 4 bases and the J gene end by 2 bases; junction bases not matched to a gene: 9. Germline CDR1 MNHEY, CDR2 SMNVEV (reference sequence). This CDR3 has 16 residues. CDR3 DNA: TGTGCCAGCAGTTGGGTGACAGGGAGCCTCACAGATACGCAGTATTTT. Protein sequence: CASSWVTGSLTDTQYF.

The genes are TRBV27 and TRBJ2-3, with TRBD2 matching over 11 bases. The CDR3 runs to 16 residues. Germline V gene sequence: CDR1 MNHEY, CDR2 SMNVEV (reference sequence). The V gene end was trimmed by 4 bases and the J gene end by 3 bases; junction bases not matched to a gene: 6. CDR3 DNA: TGTGCCAGCAGTTGGTCTAGCGGGAGGACGACAGATACGCAGTATTTT. Translating it yields CASSWSSGRTTDTQYF.

The J gene is TRBJ2-5, the V gene TRBV6-1; D may be TRBD1 or TRBD2 (5 bases each). The germline V gene has CDR1 MNHNS and CDR2 SASEGT. CDR3 length: 14 amino acids. The V end lost 6 bases, the J end lost 4 bases, and 15 bases lay between the germline ends. The CDR3, as DNA: TGTGCCAGCAGGACGCTGGGACGCGCAGAGACCCAGTACTTC. This encodes CASRTLGRAETQYF.

A few counts support this clonotype. V is TRBV28 and J is TRBJ2-5, with D possibly matching TRBD1 (5 bases). The length of the CDR3 is 15 residues. The V gene's germline CDR1 is MDHEN and CDR2 SYDVKM. The germline V and J ends were trimmed by 5 bases and 2 bases, with 15 bases remaining between them. The DNA for the CDR3 is TGTGCCAGCAGTATCCGACAGTTACCTCAAGAGACCCAGTACTTC. It specifies CASSIRQLPQETQYF.

The sample holds a few counts of this clonotype. This sequence joins TRBV7-9 and TRBJ2-1, with 8 bases fitting TRBD1. Germline V gives CDR1 SEHNR, CDR2 FQNEAQ (reference sequence). After removal of 5 bases from V and 0 bases from J, the junction contained 3 bases not matched to a gene. This CDR3 spans 15 amino acids. CDR3 loop: CASSETGGSYNEQFF. Here the CDR3 DNA reads TGTGCCAGCAGCGAAACAGGGGGCTCCTACAATGAGCAGTTCTTC.